The 8 T cell receptor beta chains below all came from one sample that was sequenced in a study of blood T cell repertoires in COVID-19. Clones were read by immunoSEQ multiplex PCR, and TCRdb kept only the in-frame ones, dropping some. Of about 180,000 clones in the sample, 88% were seen once. Sequencing input: peripheral blood. These receptors were collected from a woman in her 30s with acute or convalescent COVID-19.

V and J are TRBV28 and TRBJ2-1; 10 bases are shared with TRBD2. J lost 10 bases, V lost 3 bases, and 9 bases had no gene match. CDR3 length equals 15 residues. Germline V gives CDR1 MDHEN, CDR2 SYDVKM. The CDR3 spells CASSFITSGIREQFF. The CDR3 region has the DNA TGTGCCAGCAGTTTTATTACTAGCGGGATCAGAGAGCAGTTCTTC.

The chain employs TRBV6-4 and TRBJ2-1, with D perhaps matching TRBD2 (5 bases). The germline V gene encodes CDR1 MRHNA and CDR2 SNTAGT. V was shortened by 6 bases and J by 9 bases, with 15 bases between the two germline ends. The CDR3 is 13 residues long. The CDR3 protein is CASSSEVGGEQFF. The CDR3 region has the DNA TGTGCCAGCAGCTCCGAGGTTGGAGGTGAGCAGTTCTTC.

The chain links TRBV18 to TRBJ2-2, with 8 bases aligning to TRBD1. This CDR3 contains 15 residues. Germline V CDR1 and CDR2: KGHSH, LQKENI. V gave up 0 bases and J gave up 8 bases; unmatched junction bases: 5. The CDR3 bases are TGTGCCAGCTCACCACCGGACAGGGATCTTGGGGAGCTGTTTTTT. Its translation: CASSPPDRDLGELFF. Filled out from reference TRBV18 and TRBJ2-2, the complete variable domain reads NAGVMQNPRHLVRRRGQEARLRCSPMKGHSHVYWYRQLPEEGLKFMVYLQKENIIDESGMPKERFSAEFPKEGPSILRIQQVVRGDSAAYFCASSPPDRDLGELFFGEGSRLTVL.

This chain links TRBV5-1 with TRBJ2-1, with D perhaps TRBD2 (6 bases). Germline CDR1 is SGHRS and CDR2 is YFSETQ. Trimming cost V 7 bases and J 8 bases, with 22 bases left between them. The CDR3 has 15 residues. CDR3 sequence (DNA): TGCGCCAGCTCCCCTAGCTGGAGGGCCGAGGATGAGCAGTTCTTC. As protein: CASSPSWRAEDEQFF.

The chain is built from TRBV7-8 and TRBJ2-1, with TRBD2 as a possible D gene (7 bases). V lost 0 bases and J lost 8, with 8 bases in between. There are 13 residues in the CDR3. Germline CDR1 SGHVS, CDR2 FQNEAQ. The DNA of the CDR3 is TGTGCCAGCAGCTTAGCAGGGGGGGATGAGCAGTTCTTC. It translates to CASSLAGGDEQFF.

The gene calls are TRBV28 and TRBJ2-7, with D possibly TRBD2 on 6 matching bases. The CDR3 extends over 14 amino acids. Germline loops: CDR1 MDHEN, CDR2 SYDVKM. V was cut by 1 base and J by 3 bases, with 10 bases left in between. The DNA for the CDR3 is TGTGCCAGCAGTTTATTGGAGGGGTTCTACGAGCAGTACTTC. This gives the protein CASSLLEGFYEQYF. Full variable domain (missing parts from reference TRBV28 and TRBJ2-7): DVKVTQSSRYLVKRTGEKVFLECVQDMDHENMFWYRQDPGLGLRLIYFSYDVKMKEKGDIPEGYSVSREKKERFSLILESASTNQTSMYLCASSLLEGFYEQYFGPGTRLTVT.

This clone was seen a single time. The V call is TRBV25-1, the J call TRBJ2-2; D is uncertain. Trimming removed 5 bases at V and 2 bases at J, with 6 bases between. Per germline, CDR1 MGHDK and CDR2 SYGVNS. The CDR3 is 13 amino acids. The CDR3 sequence: CASSPSNTGELFF. The CDR3 DNA follows: TGTGCCAGCAGTCCTAGTAACACCGGGGAGCTGTTTTTT.

The V and J genes are TRBV5-1 and TRBJ1-1; no reliable D call. This CDR3 is 13 amino acids long. Germline V CDR1 and CDR2: SGHRS, YFSETQ. The V end lost 3 bases, the J end lost 5 bases, and 11 bases lay between the germline ends. CDR3 nucleotide sequence: TGCGCCAGCAGCTCCTTAGAGTCGACTGAAGCTTTCTTT. It yields the protein CASSSLESTEAFF.